The T cell receptor (beta chain) described here comes from a study of siplizumab effects on memory and regulatory T cells. In the case of this clone: Its antigen is as yet unknown.

The CDR3 runs to 15 residues. Trimming took off 0 bases at V and 2 bases at J, with 9 bases between the two ends. The germline V gene has CDR1 SGHRS and CDR2 YFSETQ. Per sample, about 100,000 TCR templates were assayed. Only in-frame clones appear in the TCRdb table, and some are missing; sequencing was by immunoSEQ multiplex PCR. The repertoire includes about 87,000 clones, 85% to 90% of them detected once, and about 15% sits in the top ten. Study outcomes and limitations: Most alloreactive clones went unmapped to unstimulated subsets; only a minor fraction mapped. In unstimulated cells, naive T cells appeared more diverse than memory T cells and seemed major alloresponse contributors. Assignment of a naive or memory phenotype failed for roughly 75-97% of the proliferating CD4+ or CD8+ clones.

The chain couples TRBV5-1 to TRBJ1-3; possibly TRBD1 for D (5 bases). Sequenced sample: CD4+ T cells sorted from blood. This TCR derives from a human donor in good health. CDR3 in DNA: TGCGCCAGCAGCTTGGAAGCAGGGACTGGAAACACCATATATTTT. It specifies CASSLEAGTGNTIYF.